This note documents a single T cell receptor (beta chain) sequence. This sample was taken from a study of blood T cell repertoires in COVID-19. Per the original data handling: Estimation of nucleated cell counts relied on the amplification of reference gene primers. Repertoires were generated with immunoSEQ multiplex PCR, while TCRdb's copy carries only in-frame clones and drops some. The DNA was the basis for D and trimming; V, J and clone size are from that table. The sample carries 55,000 to 75,000 clones, around nine tenths recorded once. V was trimmed by 4 bases and J by 3 bases, leaving 10 bases between them. Germline assignment: CDR1 LNHNV and CDR2 YYDKDF (reference sequence). The CDR3 totals 13 residues.

The clonotype comes from a man aged 60 to 69 with acute or convalescent COVID-19. This chain joins TRBV15 and TRBJ2-7; D is unresolved. The sample taken for sequencing was peripheral blood. As DNA, the CDR3 is TGTGCCACCAGCACCAACACGGGCTACGAGCAGTACTTC. It translates to CATSTNTGYEQYF.